This T cell receptor (beta chain) emerged from a study of control samples from healthy donors and cancer patients. Only in-frame clones appear in the TCRdb table, and some are missing; sequencing was by immunoSEQ multiplex PCR. Here the sample spans fewer than 200,000 clones, around 91% being singletons. V lost 4 bases, J lost 1 base, and 7 bases lay in between. Germline CDR1 reads SGHVS; CDR2 reads FQNEAQ. CDR3 size: 13 residues. This clonotype was obtained from a woman in her forties or fifties in good health. The material sequenced was blood. This chain connects TRBV7-8 to TRBJ1-1; D gene ambiguous. CDR3 protein: CASSSSENTEAFF. The CDR3 DNA reads TGTGCCAGCAGCTCCTCAGAGAACACTGAAGCTTTCTTT.